The 18 T cell receptor beta chains below all came from one sample that was sequenced in a study of blood T cell repertoires in COVID-19. Assay: immunoSEQ multiplex PCR; the TCRdb copy retains only in-frame clones and omits some. Among over 200,000 clones, around 87% were seen once, and the ten largest hold 2.3%. The sequencing sample was made of peripheral blood. Every receptor here comes from a woman aged 45-65 years with acute or convalescent COVID-19.

The chain employs TRBV5-1 and TRBJ1-1; 7 nucleotides line up with TRBD1. The CDR3 is 14 amino acids. Trimming removed 3 bases from V and 11 bases from J; junction bases left unmatched: 13. Germline lookup yields CDR1 SGHRS and CDR2 YFSETQ. This CDR3 is CASSSPQGPPVAFF. The CDR3 DNA sequence: TGCGCCAGCAGCTCGCCACAGGGGCCCCCGGTCGCTTTCTTT.

The rearrangement joins TRBV29-1 to TRBJ1-1; D not certain. The CDR3 totals 13 residues. V lost 5 bases and J 2 bases, leaving 12 bases between the germline ends. CDR1 is SQVTM and CDR2 is ANQGSEA in the germline V gene. The CDR3 spells CSVRRTLNTEAFF. Written as DNA, the CDR3 is TGCAGCGTTCGGAGGACCCTTAACACTGAAGCTTTCTTT.

The chain carries TRBV28 and TRBJ2-7; TRBD1 might be the D (6 bases). CDR1 and CDR2 from the germline V gene are MDHEN and SYDVKM. This CDR3 is built from 16 residues. V lost 6 bases and J lost 1, with 19 bases in between. The CDR3: CASSPPGTTRSYEQYF. The CDR3 DNA sequence: TGTGCCAGCAGCCCCCCCGGGACAACCCGATCCTACGAGCAGTACTTC. The variable domain in full, with the rest retrieved from reference TRBV28 and TRBJ2-7, is DVKVTQSSRYLVKRTGEKVFLECVQDMDHENMFWYRQDPGLGLRLIYFSYDVKMKEKGDIPEGYSVSREKKERFSLILESASTNQTSMYLCASSPPGTTRSYEQYFGPGTRLTVT.

The CDR3 loop is CASSFWQTSGLYEQYF. In DNA, the CDR3 is TGTGCCAGCAGTTTCTGGCAGACTAGCGGCCTATACGAGCAGTACTTC. This chain joins TRBV6-2 or TRBV6-3 and TRBJ2-7; 9 nucleotides align to TRBD2. Losses at the gene ends were 4 bases for V and 4 bases for J; bases not matched to a gene: 11. CDR3 length equals 16 residues. Germline CDR1 is MNHEY and CDR2 is SVGEGT.

J is TRBJ2-7 and V is TRBV28; tentative D call: TRBD1 (5 bases). The V gene's germline CDR1 is MDHEN and CDR2 SYDVKM. The CDR3 contains 15 residues. Trimming left V 5 bases short and J 0 bases short, with 14 bases between. In DNA form, the CDR3 reads TGTGCCAGCAGTATCAACAGGTTGGCCTCCTACGAGCAGTACTTC. Protein product: CASSINRLASYEQYF.

The V and J genes are TRBV27 and TRBJ1-6; TRBD1 might be the D (5 bases). There are 16 residues in the CDR3. Germline V gives CDR1 MNHEY, CDR2 SMNVEV (reference sequence). Trimming left V 0 bases short and J 9 bases short, with 15 bases between. Here the CDR3 DNA reads TGTGCCAGCAGTTTATCAAGTGGGGGGAATAGTTCACCCCTCCACTTT. Translated: CASSLSSGGNSSPLHF.

This clone was seen at least ten times. This chain's CDR3 is CATGAGLSSGANVLTF. CDR3 nucleotides: TGTGCCACAGGAGCGGGCCTTAGCTCTGGGGCCAACGTCCTGACTTTC. J is TRBJ2-6 and V is TRBV19; D is possibly TRBD2 (6 bases). CDR3 length: 16 residues. V lost 10 bases to trimming and J lost 0 bases, with 16 bases between them. Per germline, CDR1 LNHDA and CDR2 SQIVND (reference sequence).

This chain connects TRBV11-2 to TRBJ1-1; perhaps TRBD1 as D (6 bases). The CDR3 spans 14 residues. Trimming stripped 5 bases from V and 1 base from J, with 11 bases between. Germline V gene lookup returns CDR1 SGHAT and CDR2 FQNNGV. CDR3 sequence (DNA): TGTGCCAGCAGCCCTAGGGGGTCGAACACTGAAGCTTTCTTT. Amino acid sequence: CASSPRGSNTEAFF.

The sample holds one count of this clone. The chain links TRBV5-6 to TRBJ1-1, with TRBD1 matching 7 bases. Per the germline V gene, CDR1 is SGHDT and CDR2 is YYEEEE. The junction had 5 bases not matched to a gene; V was cut back by 4 bases and J by 5 bases. The CDR3 is 13 amino acids. DNA for the CDR3: TGTGCCAGCAGCCATGACAGGGAAACTGAAGCTTTCTTT. Translation gives CASSHDRETEAFF.

The V gene is TRBV11-2, the J gene TRBJ2-5; a weak D match, TRBD1 (5 bases). Germline values: CDR1 SGHAT, CDR2 FQNNGV. The CDR3 length is 16 residues. The V end was cut by 5 bases, the J end by 5 bases, with 21 bases between. CDR3 in amino acids: CASSPTGGQGWETQYF. Written as DNA, the CDR3 is TGTGCCAGCAGCCCCACCGGTGGGCAGGGATGGGAGACCCAGTACTTC.

The CDR3 reads CAIRQSNSPLHF. The CDR3 bases are TGTGCCATCAGACAGTCTAATTCACCCCTCCACTTT. The chain recombines TRBV10-3 with TRBJ1-6, with D unclear. The germline V gene encodes CDR1 ENHRY and CDR2 SYGVKD. CDR3 length: 12 amino acids. Trimming cost V 6 bases and J 6 bases, with 6 bases left between them.

The CDR3 loop reads CASSVGAEETQYF. CDR3 nucleotides: TGTGCCAGCAGCGTTGGGGCGGAAGAGACCCAGTACTTC. This chain links TRBV9 with TRBJ2-5; tentatively, D is TRBD1 (5 bases). CDR1 and CDR2 (germline): SGDLS, YYNGEE. The CDR3 spans 13 residues. V was cut by 2 bases and J by 3 bases, with 8 bases left in between.

V gene TRBV19 combines with J gene TRBJ1-5, with TRBD1 identical over 9 bases. The germline gives CDR1 LNHDA, CDR2 SQIVND (reference sequence). The V segment lost 3 bases and the J segment 6 bases; nucleotides outside the gene matches: 6. The CDR3 is 15 amino acids. In nucleotides, the CDR3 is TGTGCCAGTAGTATTACAGGGGGCGCGTTTCAGCCCCAGCATTTT. Residues: CASSITGGAFQPQHF.

On this clone: This CDR3 is also generated by other DNA sequences in the sample. This chain joins TRBV27 and TRBJ2-7; 9 nucleotides agree with TRBD1. V gave up 2 bases and J gave up 6 bases; unmatched junction bases: 8. CDR3 length equals 15 residues. In germline, CDR1 is MNHEY, CDR2 SMNVEV (reference sequence). CDR3 amino acids: CASSLIPGQGSEQYF. The CDR3 bases are TGTGCCAGCAGTTTAATTCCGGGACAGGGTAGCGAGCAGTACTTC.

The chain joins TRBV6-4 to TRBJ2-3; D unclear. The ends were cut back, 4 bases at V and 0 bases at J, with 11 bases in the middle. The CDR3 has 15 residues. In germline, CDR1 is MRHNA, CDR2 SNTAGT. CDR3 in amino acids: CASSGSAGSTDTQYF. The CDR3 DNA sequence: TGTGCCAGCAGTGGTTCGGCAGGAAGCACAGATACGCAGTATTTT.

V gene TRBV29-1 combines with J gene TRBJ1-4, with 8 bases lining up with TRBD1. Germline loops: CDR1 SQVTM, CDR2 ANQGSEA. This CDR3 spans 12 amino acids. V trimming: 6 bases; J trimming: 8 bases; junction bases outside the gene matches: 5. The CDR3 spells CSVQGASEKLFF. In DNA form, the CDR3 reads TGCAGCGTCCAGGGGGCGAGCGAAAAACTGTTTTTT.

The V and J genes are TRBV6-5 and TRBJ2-7; a weak D match, TRBD1 (6 bases). V lost 2 bases and J 3 bases, leaving 11 bases between the germline ends. The CDR3 is made up of 14 amino acids. From germline, CDR1 is MNHEY and CDR2 SVGAGI. The CDR3 is CASSYVGGSYEQYF. In DNA, the CDR3 is TGTGCCAGCAGTTACGTAGGGGGTAGCTACGAGCAGTACTTC.

The rearrangement uses TRBV5-1 and TRBJ2-5; 7 positions agree with TRBD1. V lost 0 bases to trimming and J lost 1 base; unmatched junction nucleotides: 3. Germline V gene sequence: CDR1 SGHRS, CDR2 YFSETQ. The CDR3 has 15 residues. The CDR3 nucleotides read TGCGCCAGCAGCTTGGGACAGGGCCCCCAAGAGACCCAGTACTTC. It encodes CASSLGQGPQETQYF.